The clone carrying this TCR beta chain was detected only a few times. The antigen is undetermined. Samples came from axillary lymph nodes draining the breast cancer. These data are taken from a study of breast tumors, draining lymph nodes, adjacent tissues. Study-wide findings and caveats: Compared with lymph nodes, tumors were less diverse; compared with nontumor tissue, more.

Each CDR3 protein is one row after TCRdb ran MiXCR on the multiplex PCR reads. The sample includes 250,000 or so distinct CDR3 sequences, under 35% of them seen just once. The sample comprised axillary lymph node tissue. This receptor was obtained from a female donor with breast cancer. Some clones in this sample may be carry-over from other donors' samples.

CDR3 protein: CASTTLGGGGANVLTF. CDR3 bases: TGTGCCAGCACCACCCTAGGGGGGGGGGGGGCCAACGTCCTGACTTTC. The rearrangement links TRBV7-9 to TRBJ2-6; possibly TRBD2 for D (7 bases). V lost 7 bases, J lost 4 bases, and 17 bases lay in between. In germline, CDR1 is SEHNR, CDR2 FQNEAQ (reference sequence). This CDR3 has 16 residues.